The clone carrying this TCR beta chain was seen only a few times. How the authors handled the data: Estimation of nucleated cell counts relied on the amplification of reference gene primers. TCRdb's table, derived via immunoSEQ multiplex PCR, lists solely in-frame clones and lacks some. V, J and clone size are taken as reported in that table, and D and trimming were inferred from the DNA itself. The sample consists of approximately 380,000 clones, about 85% of them appearing once. V lost 0 bases to trimming and J lost 2 bases, with 8 bases between them. Germline values: CDR1 SGHRS, CDR2 YFSETQ. The CDR3 sequence is 15 residues long. The sample belongs to a study of blood T cell repertoires in COVID-19. Study details: From the United States, Italy and Spain came samples of acute and convalescent COVID-19. T cells, B-cell-depleted T cells, or PBMCs provided the cDNA or gDNA that served as material.

The material sequenced was peripheral blood. This clonotype was sampled from a woman aged 18 to 35 with acute or convalescent COVID-19. This chain links TRBV5-1 with TRBJ1-4; D remains ambiguous. CDR3 protein: CASSLEGSTNEKLFF. The CDR3 nucleotides are TGCGCCAGCAGCTTGGAAGGGAGCACTAATGAAAAACTGTTTTTT.